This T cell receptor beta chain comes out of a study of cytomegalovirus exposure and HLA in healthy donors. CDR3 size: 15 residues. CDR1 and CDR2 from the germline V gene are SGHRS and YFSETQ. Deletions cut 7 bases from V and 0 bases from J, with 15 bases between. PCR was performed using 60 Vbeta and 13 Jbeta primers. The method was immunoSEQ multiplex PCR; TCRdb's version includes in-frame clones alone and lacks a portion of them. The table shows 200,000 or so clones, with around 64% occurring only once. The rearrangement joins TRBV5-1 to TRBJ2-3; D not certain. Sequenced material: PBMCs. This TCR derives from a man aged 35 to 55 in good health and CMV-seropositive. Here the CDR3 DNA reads TGCGCCAGCCGAGAACGCGGAGAGAGCACAGATACGCAGTATTTT. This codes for CASRERGESTDTQYF.